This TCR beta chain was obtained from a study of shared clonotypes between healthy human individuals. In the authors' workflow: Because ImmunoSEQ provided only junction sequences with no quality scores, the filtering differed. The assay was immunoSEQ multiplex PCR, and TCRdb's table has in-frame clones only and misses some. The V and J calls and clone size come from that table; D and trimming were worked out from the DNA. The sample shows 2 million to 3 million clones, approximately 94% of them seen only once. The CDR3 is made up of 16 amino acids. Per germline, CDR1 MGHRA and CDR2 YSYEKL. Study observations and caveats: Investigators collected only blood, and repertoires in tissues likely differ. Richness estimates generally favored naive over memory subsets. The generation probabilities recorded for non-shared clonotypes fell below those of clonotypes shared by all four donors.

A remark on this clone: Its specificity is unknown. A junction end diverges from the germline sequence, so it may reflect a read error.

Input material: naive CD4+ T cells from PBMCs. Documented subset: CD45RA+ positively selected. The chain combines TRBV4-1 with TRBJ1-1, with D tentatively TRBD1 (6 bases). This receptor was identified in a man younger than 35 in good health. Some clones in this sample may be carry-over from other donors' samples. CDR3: CASSQVLTRPGDQGYF. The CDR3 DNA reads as TGCGCCAGCAGCCAAGTACTAACGCGGCCCGGCGACCAGGGGTATTTT.